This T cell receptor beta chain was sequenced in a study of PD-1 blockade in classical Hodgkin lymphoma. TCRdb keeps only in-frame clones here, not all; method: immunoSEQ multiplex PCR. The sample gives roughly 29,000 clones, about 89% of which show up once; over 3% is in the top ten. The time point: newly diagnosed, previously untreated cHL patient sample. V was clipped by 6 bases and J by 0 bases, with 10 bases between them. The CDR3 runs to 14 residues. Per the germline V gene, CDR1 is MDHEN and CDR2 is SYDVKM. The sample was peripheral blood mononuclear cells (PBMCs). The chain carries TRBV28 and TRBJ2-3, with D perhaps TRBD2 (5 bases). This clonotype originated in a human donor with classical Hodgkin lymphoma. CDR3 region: CASRPPGSTDTQYF. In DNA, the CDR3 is TGTGCCAGCAGACCCCCGGGAAGCACAGATACGCAGTATTTT.